This T cell receptor beta chain emerged from a study of early T cells in non-severe SARS-CoV-2 infection. Study information: The sequenced material was bulk RNA from unsorted whole blood, and its chains were unpaired. Whole-study findings and limits: The matching step, a VDJdb search, favored anti-spike CD8 responses and missed private and CD4 specificities.

Unique molecular identifiers tagged individual cDNA molecules. TCRdb reanalysed the 5' RACE reads using MiXCR and keeps one entry per CDR3 protein. The table lists approximately 39,000 distinct CDR3 sequences, 6% to 8.5% of them singletons. This clonotype has ten or more counts. Its target is unknown. The CDR3 consists of 11 residues. The germline V and J ends were trimmed by 6 bases and 2 bases, with 3 bases remaining between them. Germline CDR1 reads ENHRY; CDR2 reads SYGVKD. The sequencing used whole blood, collected at baseline. V usage is TRBV10-3 and J usage is TRBJ2-3, with unresolved D. The receptor comes from an adult who was a healthcare worker with PCR-confirmed SARS-CoV-2 infection or an uninfected control (not recorded which). CDR3: CAIRSTDTQYF. The CDR3 DNA is TGTGCCATCAGGTCCACAGATACGCAGTATTTT.